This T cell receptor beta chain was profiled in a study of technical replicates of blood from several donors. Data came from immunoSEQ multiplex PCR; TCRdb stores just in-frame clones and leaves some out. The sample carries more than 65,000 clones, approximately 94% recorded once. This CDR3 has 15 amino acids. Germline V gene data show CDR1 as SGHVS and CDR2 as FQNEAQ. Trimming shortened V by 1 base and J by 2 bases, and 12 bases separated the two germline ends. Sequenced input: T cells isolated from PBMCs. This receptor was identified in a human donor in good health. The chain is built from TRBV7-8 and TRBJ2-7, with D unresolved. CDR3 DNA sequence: TGTGCCAGCAGCTTAGGGAGTTCGCAGACCTACGAGCAGTACTTC. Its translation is CASSLGSSQTYEQYF.